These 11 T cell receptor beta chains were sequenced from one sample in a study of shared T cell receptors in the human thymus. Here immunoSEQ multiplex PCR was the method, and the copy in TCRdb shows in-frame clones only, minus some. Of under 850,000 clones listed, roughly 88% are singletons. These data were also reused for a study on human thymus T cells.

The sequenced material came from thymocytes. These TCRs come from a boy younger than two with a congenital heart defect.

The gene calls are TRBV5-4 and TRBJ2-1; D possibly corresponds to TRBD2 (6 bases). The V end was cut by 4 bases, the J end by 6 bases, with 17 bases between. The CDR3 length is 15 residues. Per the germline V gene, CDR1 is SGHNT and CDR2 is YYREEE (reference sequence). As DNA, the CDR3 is TGTGCCAGCAGCACCCCCGGGACTTCTTCCAATGAGCAGTTCTTC. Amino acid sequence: CASSTPGTSSNEQFF.

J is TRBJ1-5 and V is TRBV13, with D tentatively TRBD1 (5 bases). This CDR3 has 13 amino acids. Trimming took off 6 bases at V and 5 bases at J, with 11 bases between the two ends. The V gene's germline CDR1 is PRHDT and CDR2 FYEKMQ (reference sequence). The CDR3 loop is CASRTVPDQPQHF. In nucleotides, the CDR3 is TGTGCCAGCAGGACAGTTCCAGATCAGCCCCAGCATTTT.

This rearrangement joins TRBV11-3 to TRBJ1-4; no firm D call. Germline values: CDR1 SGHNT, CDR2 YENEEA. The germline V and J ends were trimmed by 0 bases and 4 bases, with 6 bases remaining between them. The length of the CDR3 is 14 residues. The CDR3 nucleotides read TGTGCCAGCAGCTTAGAACGGTTTAATGAAAAACTGTTTTTT. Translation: CASSLERFNEKLFF.

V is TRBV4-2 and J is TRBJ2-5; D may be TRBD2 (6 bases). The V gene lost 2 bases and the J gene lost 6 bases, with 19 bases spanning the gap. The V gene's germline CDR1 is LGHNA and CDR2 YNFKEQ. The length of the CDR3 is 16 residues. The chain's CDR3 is CASSQKAGALLQTQYF. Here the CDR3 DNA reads TGTGCCAGCAGCCAAAAAGCGGGCGCCCTCCTACAGACCCAGTACTTC.

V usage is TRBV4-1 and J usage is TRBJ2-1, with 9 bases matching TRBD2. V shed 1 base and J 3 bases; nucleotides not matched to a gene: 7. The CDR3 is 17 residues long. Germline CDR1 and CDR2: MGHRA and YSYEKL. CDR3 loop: CASSQARAGGRYNEQFF. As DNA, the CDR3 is TGCGCCAGCAGCCAAGCCCGGGCGGGAGGGCGCTACAATGAGCAGTTCTTC.

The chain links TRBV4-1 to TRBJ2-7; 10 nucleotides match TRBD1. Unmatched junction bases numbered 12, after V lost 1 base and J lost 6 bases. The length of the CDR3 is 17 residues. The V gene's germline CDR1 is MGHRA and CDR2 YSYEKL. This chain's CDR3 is CASSQAPPGQGLTEQYF. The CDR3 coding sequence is TGCGCCAGCAGCCAAGCCCCACCGGGACAGGGGCTCACCGAGCAGTACTTC.

The chain's CDR3 is CAWSVGGAINQPQHF. The CDR3 DNA is TGTGCCTGGAGTGTAGGCGGGGCGATCAATCAGCCCCAGCATTTT. V and J are TRBV30 and TRBJ1-5, with TRBD1 as a possible D gene (5 bases). The ends were cut back, 0 bases at V and 3 bases at J, with 12 bases in the middle. The germline gives CDR1 GTSNPN, CDR2 SVGIG (reference sequence). CDR3 length: 15 residues.

The DNA of the CDR3 is TGTGCCAGCAGCCAAGAGCCGGCGGAGAGATATGGCTACACCTTC. This gives the protein CASSQEPAERYGYTF. The rearrangement links TRBV4-2 to TRBJ1-2, with unresolved D. This CDR3 has 15 residues. Trimming removed 0 bases at V and 5 bases at J, with 13 bases between. The germline CDR1 and CDR2 sequences are LGHNA and YNFKEQ.

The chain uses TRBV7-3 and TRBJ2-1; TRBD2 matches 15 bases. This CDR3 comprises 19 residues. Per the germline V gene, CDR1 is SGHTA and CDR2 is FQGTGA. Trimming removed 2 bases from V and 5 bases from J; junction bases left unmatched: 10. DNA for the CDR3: TGTGCCAGCAGCTTAGGCCCGCGGACTAGCGGGAGGGAGAACAATGAGCAGTTCTTC. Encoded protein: CASSLGPRTSGRENNEQFF.

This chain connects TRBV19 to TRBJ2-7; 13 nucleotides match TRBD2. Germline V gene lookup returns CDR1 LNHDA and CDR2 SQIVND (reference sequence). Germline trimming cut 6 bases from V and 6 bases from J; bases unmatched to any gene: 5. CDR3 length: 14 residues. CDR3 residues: CASSQLAGGGEQYF. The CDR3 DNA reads TGTGCCAGTAGCCAACTAGCGGGAGGGGGCGAGCAGTACTTC.

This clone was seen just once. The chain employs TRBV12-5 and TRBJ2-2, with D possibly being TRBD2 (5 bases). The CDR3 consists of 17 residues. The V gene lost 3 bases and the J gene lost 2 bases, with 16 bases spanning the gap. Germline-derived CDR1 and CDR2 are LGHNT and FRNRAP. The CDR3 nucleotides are TGTGCTAGTGGTTTAAAAGCGGACGATAATAACACCGGGGAGCTGTTTTTT. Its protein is CASGLKADDNNTGELFF. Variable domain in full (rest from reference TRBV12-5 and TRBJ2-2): DARVTQTPRHKVTEMGQEVTMRCQPILGHNTVFWYRQTMMQGLELLAYFRNRAPLDDSGMPKDRFSAEMPDATLATLKIQPSEPRDSAVYFCASGLKADDNNTGELFFGEGSRLTVL.